This TCR beta chain comes out of a study of cytomegalovirus exposure and HLA in healthy donors. The study, taken as a whole, reports: Compared with the roughly 700-donor mean, an Asian-associated ancestry cluster reportedly had fewer N-insertions, according to a later analysis. The study labeled 164 TCR beta chains cytomegalovirus-associated.

On this clone itself: The antigen is not known.

Each donor was healthy, and each was a bone marrow donor. 60 Vbeta and 13 Jbeta primers were used in PCR. In the original analysis: Around 9.9 million shared chains were among the approximately 76 million unique TCR beta chains that a later analysis counted. Using immunoSEQ multiplex PCR, the repertoire was profiled, and TCRdb retains in-frame clones only, with some absent. V and J calls and clone size come straight from that table; D and trimming were deduced from the DNA. The sample holds some 110,000 clones, about two thirds seen once. The CDR3 length is 12 residues. J gave up 2 bases and V 6 bases, and 3 bases lay outside the gene matches. Germline CDR1 SQVTM, CDR2 ANQGSEA.

This sequence joins TRBV29-1 and TRBJ2-7, with 8 bases lining up with TRBD1. This TCR was sampled from a man aged 25 to 45 in good health and CMV-seropositive. Input material: PBMCs. The CDR3 sequence: CSVRQGTYEQYF. The CDR3 DNA reads as TGCAGCGTGAGACAGGGGACCTACGAGCAGTACTTC.